The 19 T cell receptor beta chains below all came from one sample that was sequenced in a study of cytomegalovirus exposure and HLA in healthy donors (TCRdb year 2017). Library construction relied on the immunoSEQ multiplex PCR assay. For the multiplex PCR, a mixture combining 60 forward primers for TCR Vbeta segments and 13 reverse primers for TCR Jbeta segments was used. The source is immuneACCESS, and TCRdb retained only in-frame sequences with V and J called. Part of the clones is not carried over; for the studies checked, unresolved V genes explain less than half of this, and the remainder is unexplained. The table for this sample lists tens of thousands of clones; 75% to 85% of them were counted only once. The ten biggest clones cover under 7% of the sample. Sequencing used PBMCs. Every receptor here comes from a male donor in good health and CMV-seronegative.

The chain employs TRBV19 and TRBJ1-4; 9 bases map to TRBD1. The CDR3 spans 15 residues. V gave up 6 bases and J gave up 4 bases; unmatched junction bases: 6. Germline lookup yields CDR1 LNHDA and CDR2 SQIVND (reference sequence). The CDR3 region is CASSLQGAFNEKLFF. CDR3 in DNA: TGTGCCAGTAGCCTACAGGGGGCGTTTAATGAAAAACTGTTTTTT.

The chain couples TRBV30 to TRBJ1-2; 11 bases are shared with TRBD1. V shed 4 bases and J 12 bases; nucleotides not matched to a gene: 13. CDR3 length: 14 amino acids. Germline loops: CDR1 GTSNPN, CDR2 SVGIG (reference sequence). The DNA of the CDR3 is TGTGCCTGGAACACCGGGACAGGGGGGGGTTTGGACACCTTC. Residues: CAWNTGTGGGLDTF.

J is TRBJ2-5 and V is TRBV5-1; D may be TRBD2 (5 bases). The germline gives CDR1 SGHRS, CDR2 YFSETQ. The CDR3 extends over 16 amino acids. With 0 bases removed from V and 4 bases from J, the gap between germline ends came to 16 bases. CDR3: CASSLGSDYPAETQYF. CDR3 nucleotides: TGCGCCAGCAGCTTGGGATCAGACTATCCAGCAGAGACCCAGTACTTC.

The chain carries TRBV4-3 and TRBJ2-5; TRBD2 is a possible D gene (5 bases). Per germline, CDR1 LGHNA and CDR2 YSLEER. Trimming removed 0 bases from V and 5 bases from J, with 13 bases in between. This CDR3 is 15 amino acids long. CDR3 loop: CASSQDRRGRETQYF. CDR3 coding DNA: TGCGCCAGCAGCCAAGATCGACGGGGTCGCGAGACCCAGTACTTC.

This sequence joins TRBV5-1 and TRBJ2-3; weak D call: TRBD1 (6 bases). This CDR3 comprises 15 residues. The V and J ends lost 4 bases and 6 bases respectively, with 18 bases between them. The germline CDR1 and CDR2 sequences are SGHRS and YFSETQ. The CDR3: CASSGPRGSGDTQYF. The CDR3 DNA reads as TGCGCCAGCAGCGGACCCAGGGGATCGGGTGATACGCAGTATTTT. Combining the CDR3 with reference TRBV5-1 and TRBJ2-3 gives the whole variable domain KAGVTQTPRYLIKTRGQQVTLSCSPISGHRSVSWYQQTPGQGLQFLFEYFSETQRNKGNFPGRFSGRQFSNSRSEMNVSTLELGDSALYLCASSGPRGSGDTQYFGPGTRLTVL.

About this clone itself: At one end, the junction sequence differs from germline, possibly due to a read error. The chain is built from TRBV2 and TRBJ1-6, with 9 bases that match TRBD1. The CDR3 spans 17 residues. The germline V gene has CDR1 SNHLY and CDR2 FYNNEI. CDR3: CASSAGTGSSYNSPPHF. In nucleotides, the CDR3 is TGTGCCAGCAGTGCCGGGACAGGGAGCTCCTATAATTCACCCCCCCACTTT.

This chain links TRBV6-5 with TRBJ2-3, with a weak D call TRBD2 (5 bases). Trimming left V 2 bases short and J 5 bases short, with 11 bases between. Germline V gives CDR1 MNHEY, CDR2 SVGAGI. This CDR3 region has 14 residues. The CDR3 sequence: CASSYRIGGDTQYF. CDR3 bases: TGTGCCAGCAGTTACCGAATCGGAGGAGATACGCAGTATTTT.

This chain joins TRBV6-5 and TRBJ2-4; no clear D. This CDR3 contains 16 residues. From germline, CDR1 is MNHEY and CDR2 SVGAGI. V lost 0 bases and J lost 0, with 9 bases in between. The CDR3 DNA sequence: TGTGCCAGCAGTTACTCGCATAGCATAGCCAAAAACATTCAGTACTTC. It is translated as CASSYSHSIAKNIQYF.

The V call is TRBV15, the J call TRBJ2-5; D is perhaps TRBD2 (7 bases). The germline gives CDR1 LNHNV, CDR2 YYDKDF (reference sequence). The V and J ends lost 11 bases and 5 bases respectively, with 24 bases between them. There are 15 residues in the CDR3. The CDR3 here is CAVADRGAPRETQYF. The CDR3 DNA sequence: TGTGCCGTCGCGGACCGGGGGGCCCCCCGCGAGACCCAGTACTTC.

V gene TRBV11-3 combines with J gene TRBJ1-2; 8 bases match TRBD1. The CDR3 is 14 residues long. The germline CDR1 and CDR2 sequences are SGHNT and YENEEA. V shed 4 bases and J 8 bases; nucleotides not matched to a gene: 9. The CDR3 here is CASSYRGTRRGYTF. DNA for the CDR3: TGTGCCAGCAGCTACAGGGGGACCCGGAGGGGCTACACCTTC.

The genes are TRBV7-7 and TRBJ2-2; a possible D gene is TRBD2 (5 bases). The CDR3 consists of 14 residues. The germline V gene encodes CDR1 SSHAT and CDR2 FNYEAQ (reference sequence). V gave up 5 bases and J gave up 8 bases, with 15 bases separating them. The CDR3 DNA reads as TGTGCCAGCAGCCCGCGCTCGGGGTTAGGGGAGCTGTTTTTT. It is translated as CASSPRSGLGELFF.

Comments on this clone: A junction boundary mismatches the germline segment, possibly from a read error. The chain uses TRBV11-3 and TRBJ2-3; a possible D gene is TRBD2 (6 bases). Germline V gene lookup returns CDR1 SGHNT and CDR2 YENEEA. This CDR3 comprises 14 residues. CDR3 residues: CASSLDTSKDTQYF. The CDR3 nucleotides read TGTGCCAGCAGCTTAGATACTAGCAAAGATACGCAGTATTTT.

This clone was seen just once. The gene calls are TRBV6-5 and TRBJ2-5; 10 bases are shared with TRBD2. The CDR3 has 13 residues. Germline values: CDR1 MNHEY, CDR2 SVGAGI. Trimming cost V 6 bases and J 5 bases; bases outside gene matches: 3. The CDR3 loop is CASRRTSGETQYF. The CDR3 DNA follows: TGTGCCAGCAGGCGGACTAGCGGCGAGACCCAGTACTTC.

The chain couples TRBV7-3 to TRBJ2-3, with D possibly being TRBD1 (7 bases). The CDR3 has 14 residues. Germline CDR1 reads SGHTA; CDR2 reads FQGTGA. Trimming pared 5 bases from V and 2 bases from J, leaving 11 bases between. The CDR3 sequence: CASSGGGLTDTQYF. CDR3 DNA sequence: TGTGCCAGCAGCGGAGGGGGCCTCACAGATACGCAGTATTTT. Based on the CDR3 plus reference TRBV7-3 and TRBJ2-3, the full variable domain is GAGVSQTPSNKVTEKGKYVELRCDPISGHTALYWYRQSLGQGPEFLIYFQGTGAADDSGLPNDRFFAVRPEGSVSTLKIQRTERGDSAVYLCASSGGGLTDTQYFGPGTRLTVL.

The chain carries TRBV4-3 and TRBJ1-3; 10 bases line up with TRBD1. This CDR3 is built from 16 residues. J was trimmed by 3 bases and V by 5 bases; bases with no gene match: 7. In germline, CDR1 is LGHNA, CDR2 YSLEER. The CDR3 protein is CASSFDRGRYGNTIYF. CDR3 in DNA: TGCGCCAGCAGCTTTGACAGGGGGCGTTATGGAAACACCATATATTTT.

CDR3 in amino acids: CASSLGLSGARVYGYTF. The CDR3 coding sequence is TGTGCCAGCAGCTTAGGACTCTCAGGGGCAAGGGTCTATGGCTACACCTTC. V gene TRBV7-2 combines with J gene TRBJ1-2; D is perhaps TRBD1 (6 bases). The CDR3 is 17 residues long. Trimming cost V 1 base and J 4 bases, with 19 bases left between them. Per the germline V gene, CDR1 is SGHTA and CDR2 is FQGNSA.

This clone is categorized as medium-sized (0.01 to 0.1%). The V call is TRBV19, the J call TRBJ1-6, with 7 nucleotides matching TRBD1. CDR1 and CDR2 (germline): LNHDA, SQIVND (reference sequence). J lost 6 bases, V lost 4 bases, and 3 bases had no gene match. The CDR3 sequence is 14 residues long. This CDR3 is CASSTGQINSPLHF. CDR3 in DNA: TGTGCCAGTAGTACGGGACAGATTAATTCACCCCTCCACTTT.

This clone was counted a single time. This chain joins TRBV15 and TRBJ1-5; 8 bases align to TRBD1. Germline V gene lookup returns CDR1 LNHNV and CDR2 YYDKDF (reference sequence). J lost 3 bases, V lost 5 bases, and 6 bases had no gene match. The CDR3 covers 15 residues. The CDR3 protein is CATSLDRGPNQPQHF. As DNA, the CDR3 is TGTGCCACCAGCCTAGACAGGGGACCCAATCAGCCCCAGCATTTT.

This chain connects TRBV7-2 to TRBJ2-7; D might be TRBD2 (7 bases). The CDR3 runs 17 residues. Germline CDR1 is SGHTA and CDR2 is FQGNSA. V was clipped by 1 base and J by 1 base, with 17 bases between them. The CDR3 spells CASSLDSEGGLSYEQYF. CDR3 DNA: TGTGCCAGCAGCTTAGATTCTGAGGGGGGGCTATCCTACGAGCAGTACTTC.